The rows below give T cell receptor beta chains drawn from one sample of a study of technical replicates of blood from a handful of donors. Assay: immunoSEQ multiplex PCR; the TCRdb copy retains only in-frame clones and omits some. The data hold approximately 100,000 clones, with nearly 97% observed a single time. The sequenced sample was T cells isolated from PBMCs. The receptors were gathered from a human donor in good health. Both conserved end residues are part of each CDR3.

j_gene: TRBJ2-5
v_gene: TRBV7-9
CDR3aa: CASSLSRGETQYF

j_gene: TRBJ2-7
v_gene: TRBV7-8
CDR3aa: CASSFYEGIAGVRYEQYF

j_gene: TRBJ2-3
v_gene: TRBV6-1
CDR3aa: CASSEASSRVDTQYF

j_gene: TRBJ1-4
v_gene: TRBV29-1
CDR3aa: CSALDRRAEKLFF

j_gene: TRBJ2-2
v_gene: TRBV5-1
CDR3aa: CASSFSLAGNTGELFF

j_gene: TRBJ1-1
v_gene: TRBV10-1
CDR3aa: CASSGDTEAFF

j_gene: TRBJ2-2
v_gene: TRBV10-1
CDR3aa: CASSGGNTGELFF

j_gene: TRBJ1-6
v_gene: TRBV27
CDR3aa: CASRRTGDNSPLHF

j_gene: TRBJ2-1
v_gene: TRBV27
CDR3aa: CASSLRGGGYNEQFF

j_gene: TRBJ2-1
v_gene: TRBV14
CDR3aa: CASSLDRGGEQFF

j_gene: TRBJ2-3
v_gene: TRBV7-9
CDR3aa: CASSLTPTGTSTDTQYF

j_gene: TRBJ2-7
v_gene: TRBV6-5
CDR3aa: CASSGGLAGTYEQYF

j_gene: TRBJ2-1
v_gene: TRBV7-3
CDR3aa: CASQMARGNEQFF

j_gene: TRBJ2-2
v_gene: TRBV25-1
CDR3aa: CASAGQGNTGELFF

j_gene: TRBJ2-5
v_gene: TRBV2
CDR3aa: CASSPAGATKSLETQYF

j_gene: TRBJ2-1
v_gene: TRBV5-5
CDR3aa: CASTMTGAIFEFF

j_gene: TRBJ2-7
v_gene: TRBV5-4
CDR3aa: CASSFHSGRADEQYF

j_gene: TRBJ2-5
v_gene: TRBV6-5
CDR3aa: CASRKTGLIETQYF

j_gene: TRBJ1-2
v_gene: TRBV6-1
CDR3aa: CASSDRVNYGYTF

j_gene: TRBJ2-7
v_gene: TRBV5-6
CDR3aa: CASSLHGLAGGYEQYF

j_gene: TRBJ2-7
v_gene: TRBV27
CDR3aa: CASSPRGLVWGEQYF

j_gene: TRBJ1-2
v_gene: TRBV7-9
CDR3aa: CASSLGTALYGYTF

j_gene: TRBJ2-1
v_gene: TRBV19
CDR3aa: CASAIPGLARNEQFF

j_gene: TRBJ1-4
v_gene: TRBV7-9
CDR3aa: CASSFSTGIEKLFF

j_gene: TRBJ1-6
v_gene: TRBV4-1
CDR3aa: CASSQGGQDNSPLHF

j_gene: TRBJ2-7
v_gene: TRBV5-1
CDR3aa: CASSLGAPRIGYEQYF

j_gene: TRBJ2-2
v_gene: TRBV25-1
CDR3aa: CASSDQSPGELFF

j_gene: TRBJ2-5
v_gene: TRBV10-1
CDR3aa: CASSETNQETQYF

j_gene: TRBJ2-1
v_gene: TRBV6-5
CDR3aa: CASSYSQTGEQFF

j_gene: TRBJ2-1
v_gene: TRBV15
CDR3aa: CATSRDRAAGGLNEQFF

j_gene: TRBJ2-1
v_gene: TRBV5-1
CDR3aa: CASSLGGGSYNEQFF

j_gene: TRBJ2-3
v_gene: TRBV7-6
CDR3aa: CASSLVAGGTDTQYF

j_gene: TRBJ2-5
v_gene: TRBV5-6
CDR3aa: CASSLVASTQYF

j_gene: TRBJ1-5
v_gene: TRBV28
CDR3aa: CASSLYRDRNQPQHF

j_gene: TRBJ1-3
v_gene: TRBV12-5
CDR3aa: CASGLVAVLSGNTIYF

j_gene: TRBJ1-2
v_gene: TRBV19
CDR3aa: CASSLLQGRGYGYTF

j_gene: TRBJ1-2
v_gene: TRBV10-2
CDR3aa: CASRNRTYGYTF

j_gene: TRBJ1-6
v_gene: TRBV7-9
CDR3aa: CASSAGLPVSPLHF

j_gene: TRBJ1-1
v_gene: TRBV30
CDR3aa: CACMLIRSEAFF

j_gene: TRBJ2-7
v_gene: TRBV7-9
CDR3aa: CASSLYYEQYF

j_gene: TRBJ1-3
v_gene: TRBV7-6
CDR3aa: CASSLGAGGNTIYF

j_gene: TRBJ2-1
v_gene: TRBV20-1
CDR3aa: CSARVSGEQFF